Below, 20 T cell receptor beta chains from the same sample are listed, as sequenced in a study of cytomegalovirus exposure and HLA in healthy donors. 60 Vbeta and 13 Jbeta primers were used in PCR. TCRdb's copy holds only in-frame clones and misses some; the assay was immunoSEQ multiplex PCR. The data contain under 200,000 clones, around 81% of them singletons. The material sequenced was PBMCs. The receptors stem from a woman aged 30 to 39 in good health and CMV-seropositive.

This chain joins TRBV10-2 and TRBJ2-7, with 9 bases aligning to TRBD1. The germline V gene has CDR1 WSHSY and CDR2 SAAADI. The V and J ends lost 7 bases and 3 bases, in that order; junction bases with no gene match: 7. The CDR3 contains 14 residues. As DNA, the CDR3 is TGCGCCAGCATGAGACAGGGGGAACACTACGAGCAGTACTTC. Its protein is CASMRQGEHYEQYF.

The V call is TRBV28, the J call TRBJ1-3; 7 positions match TRBD1. Unmatched junction bases numbered 19, after V lost 2 bases and J lost 0 bases. Germline V CDR1 and CDR2: MDHEN, SYDVKM. CDR3 length: 21 amino acids. The CDR3 sequence: CASSLVILTGRNPSSGNTIYF. The DNA of the CDR3 is TGTGCCAGCAGTTTAGTTATTTTGACAGGGCGCAATCCTTCCTCTGGAAACACCATATATTTT.

The genes are TRBV27 and TRBJ1-5, with D perhaps matching TRBD1 (6 bases). The CDR3 sequence is 17 residues long. V dropped 2 bases and J dropped 0 bases, with 14 bases sitting between them. Germline loops: CDR1 MNHEY, CDR2 SMNVEV (reference sequence). CDR3 protein: CASSLRGGTLSNQPQHF. In DNA form, the CDR3 reads TGTGCCAGCAGTTTACGAGGGGGAACCCTTAGCAATCAGCCCCAGCATTTT.

The V call is TRBV28, the J call TRBJ1-2; perhaps TRBD1 as D (5 bases). The CDR3 loop spans 13 amino acids. Germline V lookup: CDR1 MDHEN, CDR2 SYDVKM. The V and J ends lost 8 bases and 8 bases respectively, with 18 bases between them. For the CDR3, the DNA is TGTGCCAGCGGGGACTATTCATCGCGGGGCTACACCTTC. Translating gives CASGDYSSRGYTF.

The V and J genes are TRBV10-3 and TRBJ2-1, with 16 bases matching TRBD2. Germline V gene sequence: CDR1 ENHRY, CDR2 SYGVKD. V lost 6 bases and J lost 7; bases outside the gene matches: 6. The CDR3 is 16 amino acids. The CDR3 spells CAIRGTSGGAINEQFF. Written as DNA, the CDR3 is TGTGCCATCAGGGGGACTAGCGGGGGGGCCATAAATGAGCAGTTCTTC.

This rearrangement joins TRBV9 to TRBJ1-4, with D unclear. This CDR3 comprises 14 residues. V lost 2 bases to trimming and J lost 0 bases, with 5 bases between them. From germline, CDR1 is SGDLS and CDR2 YYNGEE. As DNA, the CDR3 is TGTGCCAGCAGCGTCAGTTCAACTAATGAAAAACTGTTTTTT. Translated, it gives CASSVSSTNEKLFF.

This clone came up a few times. The genes are TRBV2 and TRBJ2-7; no clear D. V lost 3 bases and J 11 bases, leaving 11 bases between the germline ends. This CDR3 has 11 residues. CDR1 and CDR2 (germline): SNHLY, FYNNEI. The CDR3 is CASSDWQVKYF. The CDR3 bases are TGTGCCAGCAGTGATTGGCAGGTTAAGTACTTC.

The chain carries TRBV5-8 and TRBJ1-2; 8 bases line up with TRBD1. Germline values: CDR1 SGHTS, CDR2 YDEGEE. The CDR3 loop spans 14 amino acids. V shed 0 bases, J shed 8 bases, and the junction held 6 bases outside the gene matches. The CDR3 sequence: CASSLVDRGRGYTF. CDR3 nucleotides: TGTGCCAGCAGCTTGGTCGACAGGGGCAGGGGCTACACCTTC.

This clone appeared a few times. The chain combines TRBV19 with TRBJ1-1, with 7 bases matching TRBD1. J gave up 2 bases and V 6 bases, and 6 bases lay outside the gene matches. The CDR3 sequence is 14 residues long. Germline V gives CDR1 LNHDA, CDR2 SQIVND (reference sequence). DNA of the CDR3: TGTGCCAGTAGCCTGGACAGGTTAAACACTGAAGCTTTCTTT. Translation gives CASSLDRLNTEAFF.

The chain carries TRBV9 and TRBJ1-2; the D gene is possibly TRBD1 (6 bases). The germline gives CDR1 SGDLS, CDR2 YYNGEE. This CDR3 is built from 13 residues. With 7 bases removed from V and 4 bases from J, the gap between germline ends came to 14 bases. CDR3 region: CASGDTRGYGYTF. In DNA, the CDR3 is TGTGCCAGCGGGGACACCCGAGGCTATGGCTACACCTTC.

The chain's CDR3 is CASSSGLDRNYEQYF. The CDR3 nucleotides read TGTGCCAGCAGTTCAGGCTTGGACAGGAACTACGAGCAGTACTTC. The chain links TRBV28 to TRBJ2-7; 7 bases are a match to TRBD1. CDR1 MDHEN and CDR2 SYDVKM come from the germline V gene. The CDR3 is 15 residues long. V dropped 4 bases and J dropped 3; count of bases not matched to a gene: 9.

V is TRBV19 and J is TRBJ1-4, with D unresolved. This CDR3 is 13 amino acids long. In germline, CDR1 is LNHDA, CDR2 SQIVND (reference sequence). V lost 2 bases, J lost 1 base, and 2 bases lay in between. The CDR3 DNA is TGTGCCAGTAGTATACGAACTAATGAAAAACTGTTTTTT. Its translation: CASSIRTNEKLFF.

This clone was counted between two and nine times. V and J are TRBV12-5 and TRBJ1-2, with 7 nucleotides matching TRBD1. The CDR3 sequence is 16 residues long. CDR1 is LGHNT and CDR2 is FRNRAP in the germline V gene. The trim removed 1 base at V and 4 bases at J, leaving 9 bases unmatched. CDR3 sequence reads: CASGLGQGGSPYGYTF. CDR3 DNA: TGTGCTAGTGGTTTGGGACAGGGAGGATCACCCTATGGCTACACCTTC.

The chain uses TRBV4-1 and TRBJ2-5, with D unclear. This CDR3 has 12 residues. Per the germline V gene, CDR1 is MGHRA and CDR2 is YSYEKL. Trimming cost V 0 bases and J 5 bases, with 4 bases left between them. In DNA, the CDR3 is TGCGCCAGCAGCCAAGATCGGGAGACCCAGTACTTC. It translates to CASSQDRETQYF.

In nucleotides, the CDR3 is TGTGCCAGCAGCCCCAGGTTAGGCAGGGAGGGTCAGCCCCAGCATTTT. It is translated as CASSPRLGREGQPQHF. The gene calls are TRBV6-6 and TRBJ1-5; a weak D match, TRBD1 (5 bases). Trimming removed 6 bases at V and 6 bases at J, with 21 bases between. Per the germline V gene, CDR1 is MNHNY and CDR2 is SVGAGI (reference sequence). The CDR3 is 16 residues long.

This chain links TRBV4-3 with TRBJ1-1, with D tentatively TRBD1 (5 bases). The CDR3 contains 15 residues. Germline loops: CDR1 LGHNA, CDR2 YSLEER. V shed 5 bases and J shed 1 base, with 14 bases lying between them. CDR3 amino acids: CASSERDSRNTEAFF. The DNA of the CDR3 is TGCGCCAGCAGCGAACGCGACAGCAGGAACACTGAAGCTTTCTTT.

This sequence joins TRBV7-2 and TRBJ2-3, with TRBD2 matching 12 bases. Germline trimming cut 5 bases from V and 4 bases from J; bases unmatched to any gene: 4. The CDR3 is made up of 15 amino acids. CDR1 SGHTA and CDR2 FQGNSA come from the germline V gene. CDR3 nucleotide sequence: TGTGCCAGCAGCCGACTAGCGGGAGTGGCAGATACGCAGTATTTT. It specifies CASSRLAGVADTQYF.

V is TRBV7-7 and J is TRBJ2-2; D is ambiguous. Between the trimmed V and J ends, which lost 1 base and 1 base, there was a span of 16 bases. The CDR3 is 18 residues long. Germline-derived CDR1 and CDR2 are SSHAT and FNYEAQ (reference sequence). The DNA for the CDR3 is TGTGCCAGCAGCTTAGAACCCCTACGTGGTTTGAACACCGGGGAGCTGTTTTTT. Translation: CASSLEPLRGLNTGELFF.

The chain joins TRBV16 to TRBJ2-5; 8 nucleotides align to TRBD1. Germline CDR1 and CDR2: KGHSY and FQNENV. Trimming removed 0 bases from V and 2 bases from J; junction bases left unmatched: 2. This CDR3 region has 15 residues. DNA for the CDR3: TGTGCCAGCAGCCAATCGAACAGGGGGCAAGAGACCCAGTACTTC. Residues: CASSQSNRGQETQYF.

This clone was recorded a few times. The rearrangement uses TRBV7-9 and TRBJ1-1, with TRBD1 as a possible D gene (5 bases). Germline CDR1 reads SEHNR; CDR2 reads FQNEAQ (reference sequence). Between the trimmed V and J ends, which lost 0 bases and 0 bases, there was a span of 5 bases. The CDR3 has 14 residues. The CDR3, as DNA: TGTGCCAGCAGCTTAGCGACAGTGAACACTGAAGCTTTCTTT. Translating gives CASSLATVNTEAFF.